The clone carrying this TCR beta chain showed up many times. The data belong to a study of early T cells in non-severe SARS-CoV-2 infection. V was pared by 6 bases and J by 4 bases, with 6 bases of the junction left unmatched. This CDR3 comprises 14 residues. Individual cDNA molecules carried attached unique molecular identifiers. From the 5' RACE reads, TCRdb called clonotypes with MiXCR, one entry per CDR3 protein. The table lists tens of thousands of distinct CDR3 sequences, about a tenth of them singletons, with around 6.6% in the top ten. This receptor was identified in an adult who was a healthcare worker with PCR-confirmed SARS-CoV-2 infection or an uninfected control (not recorded which). The V call is TRBV12-3 or TRBV12-4, the J call TRBJ2-1; 7 nucleotides line up with TRBD1. The sample was whole blood. DNA of the CDR3: TGTGCCAGCAGCCCGAGGGGGCAGTACAATGAGCAGTTCTTC. Its translation is CASSPRGQYNEQFF.